The 21 T cell receptor beta chains given below trace back to one sample, sequenced in a study of response to subunit inactivated influenza vaccine. TCRdb reprocessed the RT-PCR reads via MiXCR and lists one record per CDR3 protein. Seen here are a few hundred thousand distinct CDR3 sequences, more than 7% observed once, and the top ten hold 13%. Specimen: PBMCs from blood, collected approximately 25 months after vaccination. Source of these receptors: a man between 50 and 75 years old who received an inactivated influenza vaccine.

This clonotype was counted only a few times. The genes are TRBV20-1 and TRBJ2-4, with 8 bases matching TRBD1. The CDR3 spans 15 residues. The ends lost 1 base at V and 2 bases at J; junction bases unmatched: 4. Germline V gene sequence: CDR1 DFQATT, CDR2 SNEGSKA (reference sequence). Here the CDR3 reads CSARATGVTKNIQYF. In DNA form, the CDR3 reads TGCAGTGCTAGAGCGACAGGGGTAACCAAAAACATTCAGTACTTC.

This clonotype was observed a few times. V usage is TRBV6-6 and J usage is TRBJ2-5; 9 bases are a match to TRBD1. V trimming: 4 bases; J trimming: 5 bases; junction bases outside the gene matches: 2. Germline V gene data show CDR1 as MNHNY and CDR2 as SVGAGI (reference sequence). The CDR3 spans 13 residues. CDR3 in DNA: TGTGCCAGCAGTTGGGACAGGGATGAGACCCAGTACTTC. It is translated as CASSWDRDETQYF.

This clonotype appeared a few times. The CDR3 DNA reads TGTGCCACCAGTGCTTCCTCCGGGACAGGACCTGAAAAACTGTTTTTT. The encoded protein is CATSASSGTGPEKLFF. The chain recombines TRBV24-1 with TRBJ1-4; 8 bases align to TRBD1. The germline CDR1 and CDR2 sequences are KGHDR and SFDVKD. V was pared by 5 bases and J by 7 bases, with 11 bases of the junction left unmatched. There are 16 residues in the CDR3.

In DNA, the CDR3 is TGCGCCAGCAGCAAAATCCTAGCGGGAGGTTACAATGAGCAGTTCTTC. Its translation is CASSKILAGGYNEQFF. V is TRBV5-1 and J is TRBJ2-1; 11 nucleotides line up with TRBD2. Germline CDR1 SGHRS, CDR2 YFSETQ. V lost 4 bases, J lost 4 bases, and 7 bases stayed unmatched. The CDR3 has 16 amino acids.

V gene TRBV16 combines with J gene TRBJ1-5; D is possibly TRBD1 (6 bases). Deletions cut 1 base from V and 7 bases from J, with 11 bases between. The germline V gene has CDR1 KGHSY and CDR2 FQNENV. The CDR3 length is 14 residues. The DNA for the CDR3 is TGTGCCAGCAGCCAATGGGGGGCGGGACAGCCCCAGCATTTT. Translation gives CASSQWGAGQPQHF.

V and J are TRBV4-3 and TRBJ2-3; TRBD2 agrees at 9 bases. V lost 2 bases to trimming and J lost 4 bases; unmatched junction nucleotides: 10. The CDR3 is 17 residues long. Germline V gives CDR1 LGHNA, CDR2 YSLEER. The CDR3 protein is CASSQFSGTSLSDTQYF. In DNA, the CDR3 is TGCGCCAGCAGCCAATTTTCCGGGACTAGCCTTTCAGATACGCAGTATTTT.

The chain recombines TRBV6-2 or TRBV6-3 with TRBJ2-1; maybe TRBD2 (6 bases). Germline V gene data show CDR1 as MNHEY and CDR2 as SVGEGT. The CDR3 runs 14 residues. With 2 bases removed from V and 5 bases from J, the gap between germline ends came to 10 bases. The CDR3 DNA is TGTGCCAGCAGTTACGCAGGGAGGCACAATGAGCAGTTCTTC. It codes for CASSYAGRHNEQFF.

This clonotype was recorded a few times. The chain uses TRBV20-1 and TRBJ2-5; 10 nucleotides line up with TRBD1. CDR3 length: 14 amino acids. Looked up from germline, CDR1 is DFQATT and CDR2 is SNEGSKA (reference sequence). V gave up 6 bases and J gave up 9 bases; unmatched junction bases: 13. The CDR3 reads CSATSRDRGGAQYF. The CDR3 DNA is TGCAGTGCCACTTCCCGGGACAGGGGAGGGGCCCAGTACTTC.

V and J are TRBV6-2 or TRBV6-3 and TRBJ2-3; no definite D call. The ends were cut back, 6 bases at V and 2 bases at J, with 9 bases in the middle. This CDR3 has 13 residues. From germline, CDR1 is MNHEY and CDR2 SVGEGT. CDR3 DNA sequence: TGTGCCAGCAGCGACCCATACACAGATACGCAGTATTTT. This translates into CASSDPYTDTQYF.

This clonotype has only a few counts. This chain joins TRBV28 and TRBJ1-2; the D gene is possibly TRBD1 (6 bases). The CDR3 runs 13 residues. V lost 1 base and J 4 bases, leaving 7 bases between the germline ends. The germline V gene encodes CDR1 MDHEN and CDR2 SYDVKM. Here the CDR3 DNA reads TGTGCCAGCAGTTTATCGGGGGCCTATGGCTACACCTTC. Translating it yields CASSLSGAYGYTF.

This clonotype was picked up a small number of times. This sequence joins TRBV5-1 and TRBJ2-5, with D perhaps TRBD1 or TRBD2 (5 bases each). The V gene lost 0 bases and the J gene lost 5 bases, with 14 bases spanning the gap. The CDR3 runs to 15 residues. Germline V lookup: CDR1 SGHRS, CDR2 YFSETQ. The CDR3 sequence is CASSLGGTSRETQYF. The CDR3 nucleotides are TGCGCCAGCAGCTTGGGAGGGACCTCGAGGGAGACCCAGTACTTC.

This clonotype was counted between two and nine times. The V gene is TRBV7-2, the J gene TRBJ2-5; TRBD2 matches at 13 bases. CDR1 is SGHTA and CDR2 is FQGNSA in the germline V gene. The CDR3 loop spans 16 amino acids. V was pared by 1 base and J by 3 bases, with 2 bases of the junction left unmatched. CDR3 sequence: CASSLVGLAGKETQYF. CDR3 DNA sequence: TGTGCCAGCAGCTTAGTGGGACTAGCGGGGAAAGAGACCCAGTACTTC.

This clonotype was detected many times. V usage is TRBV7-2 and J usage is TRBJ2-3, with TRBD2 matching 8 bases. This CDR3 is 18 amino acids long. Germline-derived CDR1 and CDR2 are SGHTA and FQGNSA. The ends lost 2 bases at V and 5 bases at J; junction bases unmatched: 15. CDR3 nucleotide sequence: TGTGCCAGCAGCTTATCGAGACTAGCGAGGTGGGGTTTAGATACGCAGTATTTT. This sequence encodes CASSLSRLARWGLDTQYF.

This clonotype was seen at least ten times. The V and J genes are TRBV7-2 and TRBJ1-5; maybe TRBD1 (5 bases). Trimming left V 1 base short and J 5 bases short, with 12 bases between. This CDR3 comprises 15 residues. Germline values: CDR1 SGHTA, CDR2 FQGNSA. The CDR3 protein is CASSLVRDWDQPQHF. The CDR3 bases are TGTGCCAGCAGCTTAGTCCGGGACTGGGATCAGCCCCAGCATTTT.

This clonotype was counted at least ten times. CDR3 protein: CATSQRGDGVYEQYF. DNA of the CDR3: TGTGCCACCTCCCAACGGGGGGACGGAGTCTACGAGCAGTACTTC. This chain joins TRBV7-9 and TRBJ2-7; 7 bases line up with TRBD2. V lost 10 bases, J lost 3 bases, and 15 bases stayed unmatched. CDR3 length: 15 amino acids. Germline V lookup: CDR1 SEHNR, CDR2 FQNEAQ (reference sequence).

This clonotype was observed a single time. V and J are TRBV7-9 and TRBJ1-4; D gene uncertain. V lost 4 bases and J lost 8, with 17 bases in between. The V gene's germline CDR1 is SEHNR and CDR2 FQNEAQ (reference sequence). The CDR3 runs to 15 residues. In nucleotides, the CDR3 is TGTGCCAGCAGCTCCCAAGGGAGGGCCGGGGAAAAACTGTTTTTT. This gives the protein CASSSQGRAGEKLFF.

This rearrangement joins TRBV20-1 to TRBJ2-7; D may be TRBD2 (6 bases). V was shortened by 8 bases and J by 3 bases, with 17 bases between the two germline ends. The CDR3 totals 13 residues. The germline CDR1 and CDR2 sequences are DFQATT and SNEGSKA (reference sequence). The CDR3: CSPFTAGSYEQYF. CDR3 DNA: TGCAGTCCATTTACGGCGGGAAGCTACGAGCAGTACTTC.

The rearrangement joins TRBV7-9 to TRBJ2-1; TRBD2 might be the D (6 bases). Trimming took 4 bases from V and 9 from J, leaving 25 bases between them. The CDR3 totals 17 residues. The germline gives CDR1 SEHNR, CDR2 FQNEAQ (reference sequence). CDR3 nucleotide sequence: TGTGCCAGCAGCTACGGCGCCGGGGGACTTCTAGCTTTTGAGCAGTTCTTC. Protein product: CASSYGAGGLLAFEQFF.

In this sample, this clonotype turned up a few times. V and J are TRBV7-9 and TRBJ2-6, with D maybe TRBD1 (5 bases). V lost 5 bases and J 4 bases, leaving 12 bases between the germline ends. Germline V gene data show CDR1 as SEHNR and CDR2 as FQNEAQ (reference sequence). The CDR3 length is 15 residues. CDR3: CASSPRGFGANVLTF. The CDR3 DNA reads as TGTGCCAGCAGCCCTAGGGGCTTCGGGGCCAACGTCCTGACTTTC.

The V and J genes are TRBV10-3 and TRBJ2-7; D gene uncertain. This CDR3 contains 12 residues. The V gene's germline CDR1 is ENHRY and CDR2 SYGVKD. Trimming pared 3 bases from V and 2 bases from J, leaving 5 bases between. CDR3 sequence reads: CAISDSTYEQYF. CDR3 nucleotide sequence: TGTGCCATCAGTGACAGTACCTACGAGCAGTACTTC.

This clonotype occurred a few times. The rearrangement links TRBV27 to TRBJ1-1, with 8 bases lining up with TRBD1. Losses at the gene ends were 4 bases for V and 5 bases for J; bases not matched to a gene: 6. From germline, CDR1 is MNHEY and CDR2 SMNVEV (reference sequence). CDR3 length: 14 amino acids. The CDR3 nucleotides are TGTGCCAGCAGTTACGGACAGGGTAGTACTGAAGCTTTCTTT. This codes for CASSYGQGSTEAFF.